The sequence of this TCR beta chain was determined in a study of molecular identifiers for immune sequencing clone quantification. TCRdb independently ran MiXCR on the PCR reads; one entry per CDR3 protein. Counted here are about 640,000 distinct CDR3 sequences, 20% occurring once; the ten biggest clones make up roughly 0.83%. Overall study results and limits: Among about a million naive cells, spiked Jurkat TCR RNA from a single cell was reportedly detectable. Clones that exceeded 20 RNA copies held over 99% of effector molecules, yet under 1% in naive cells.

This clonotype was observed many times. The target antigen is unknown. Investigators produced naive CD8 libraries from roughly 20,000 to 1,000,000 sorted cells, drawing on 10%, 30% or 50% RNA. CD8+CD4-CCR7+CD45RA+ cells were sorted as naive CD8 T cells. The CDR3 length is 12 residues. Germline V gene sequence: CDR1 MNHEY, CDR2 SVGEGT. V was clipped by 8 bases and J by 3 bases, with 11 bases between them. This TCR derives from a human donor in good health. Some libraries in this study had Jurkat cell RNA spiked in. Input material: naive CD8+ T cells from blood, with Jurkat cell RNA spiked in. Subset described: FACS-sorted CD8+CD4-CCR7+CD45RA+ naive T cells. This chain uses TRBV6-2 or TRBV6-3 with TRBJ2-7; a weak D match, TRBD2 (6 bases). CDR3 sequence (DNA): TGTGCCAGCTCGGTCGGGAGCTACGAGCAGTACTTC. Translating gives CASSVGSYEQYF.